These 20 T cell receptor beta chains share one sample of origin, sequenced in a study of cytomegalovirus exposure and HLA in healthy donors. This PCR relied on a set of 60 Vbeta primers and 13 Jbeta primers. Here immunoSEQ multiplex PCR was the method, and the copy in TCRdb shows in-frame clones only, minus some. The profile shows hundreds of thousands of clones, about 79% of them singletons. Sample: PBMCs. The receptors here all came from a male donor in good health and CMV-seronegative.

The chain joins TRBV7-9 to TRBJ1-2; TRBD1 might be the D (6 bases). V was trimmed by 5 bases and J by 6 bases, leaving 13 bases between them. CDR1 and CDR2 (germline): SEHNR, FQNEAQ (reference sequence). This CDR3 comprises 13 residues. The CDR3 sequence: CASSPRGGHGYTF. The CDR3 DNA reads as TGTGCCAGCAGCCCGAGAGGGGGACATGGCTACACCTTC. The full variable domain, rest sourced from reference TRBV7-9 and TRBJ1-2, is DTGVSQNPRHKITKRGQNVTFRCDPISEHNRLYWYRQTLGQGPEFLTYFQNEAQLEKSRLLSDRFSAERPKGSFSTLEIQRTEQGDSAMYLCASSPRGGHGYTFGSGTRLTVV.

The chain joins TRBV7-9 to TRBJ1-1, with D hard to call. CDR3 length: 14 amino acids. V was trimmed by 0 bases and J by 8 bases, leaving 13 bases between them. CDR1 SEHNR and CDR2 FQNEAQ come from the germline V gene (reference sequence). The DNA for the CDR3 is TGTGCCAGCAGCTTAGCTTTGCTCGGAGAAGAAGCTTTCTTT. It codes for CASSLALLGEEAFF.

The V gene is TRBV9, the J gene TRBJ1-1, with D unclear. Germline-derived CDR1 and CDR2 are SGDLS and YYNGEE. Trimming removed 4 bases from V and 4 bases from J, with 11 bases in between. CDR3 length: 13 amino acids. Here the CDR3 DNA reads TGTGCCAGCAGCCAAAGGGCGGGCACTGAAGCTTTCTTT. It yields the protein CASSQRAGTEAFF.

The J gene is TRBJ2-3, the V gene TRBV18, with 12 bases aligning to TRBD2. Germline lookup yields CDR1 KGHSH and CDR2 LQKENI. This CDR3 is 18 amino acids long. V lost 2 bases and J lost 3; bases outside the gene matches: 9. Written as DNA, the CDR3 is TGTGCCAGCTCACCAACCCTACTAGCGGGAGGAAGAACAGATACGCAGTATTTT. This translates into CASSPTLLAGGRTDTQYF. Combining the CDR3 with reference TRBV18 and TRBJ2-3 gives the whole variable domain NAGVMQNPRHLVRRRGQEARLRCSPMKGHSHVYWYRQLPEEGLKFMVYLQKENIIDESGMPKERFSAEFPKEGPSILRIQQVVRGDSAAYFCASSPTLLAGGRTDTQYFGPGTRLTVL.

The chain employs TRBV28 and TRBJ2-1; 14 bases agree with TRBD2. The CDR3 is 18 residues long. Trimming cost V 5 bases and J 5 bases; bases outside gene matches: 11. The germline gives CDR1 MDHEN, CDR2 SYDVKM. The CDR3 DNA follows: TGTGCCAGCAGTACAGGGACTAGCGGGAGCCGGTTTAACAATGAGCAGTTCTTC. Translated: CASSTGTSGSRFNNEQFF.

The genes are TRBV7-8 and TRBJ1-1, with 7 bases lining up with TRBD1. The CDR3 totals 15 residues. Trimming at V came to 5 bases and at J to 0 bases, leaving 6 bases not matched to a gene. Germline lookup yields CDR1 SGHVS and CDR2 FQNEAQ. The chain's CDR3 is CASSTRDRLNTEAFF. The CDR3 nucleotides are TGTGCCAGCAGCACTCGGGACAGATTGAACACTGAAGCTTTCTTT.

The J gene is TRBJ2-4, the V gene TRBV5-1; a weak D match, TRBD2 (6 bases). The CDR3 contains 15 residues. Trimming left V 7 bases short and J 2 bases short, with 16 bases between. Germline assignment: CDR1 SGHRS and CDR2 YFSETQ. The CDR3 region has the DNA TGCGCCAGCTCCATGGGAGGATCCACCAAAAACATTCAGTACTTC. Translation: CASSMGGSTKNIQYF.

The rearrangement uses TRBV7-9 and TRBJ1-5, with D perhaps TRBD1 (6 bases). Germline V gene data show CDR1 as SEHNR and CDR2 as FQNEAQ (reference sequence). This CDR3 is 16 amino acids long. V was pared by 1 base and J by 5 bases, with 15 bases between. The CDR3 loop is CASSLDTGTPHQPQHF. As DNA, the CDR3 is TGTGCCAGCAGCTTAGATACCGGGACACCCCATCAGCCCCAGCATTTT.

This chain connects TRBV5-1 to TRBJ2-5; the match to TRBD2 covers 7 bases. Matching the DNA end better, TRBJ2-7 makes the J call doubtful. The germline V gene has CDR1 SGHRS and CDR2 YFSETQ. CDR3 length: 12 residues. The CDR3: CASSSGWNEQYF. The CDR3 DNA reads TGCGCCAGCTCTAGCGGTTGGAACGAGCAGTACTTC.

The chain couples TRBV7-9 to TRBJ1-5; D is possibly TRBD1 (5 bases). The CDR3 consists of 13 residues. Germline V gene lookup returns CDR1 SEHNR and CDR2 FQNEAQ (reference sequence). V lost 4 bases to trimming and J lost 7 bases, with 11 bases between them. The CDR3 protein is CASSCQGCQPQHF. The CDR3 DNA reads TGTGCCAGCAGCTGTCAGGGCTGCCAGCCCCAGCATTTT. The full variable domain, completed using reference TRBV7-9 and TRBJ1-5, is DTGVSQNPRHKITKRGQNVTFRCDPISEHNRLYWYRQTLGQGPEFLTYFQNEAQLEKSRLLSDRFSAERPKGSFSTLEIQRTEQGDSAMYLCASSCQGCQPQHFGDGTRLSIL.

This chain joins TRBV7-2 and TRBJ1-2; 7 bases map to TRBD1. CDR1 SGHTA and CDR2 FQGNSA come from the germline V gene. V lost 5 bases to trimming and J lost 8 bases; unmatched junction nucleotides: 8. The CDR3 has 13 residues. CDR3 sequence (DNA): TGTGCCAGCAGCCCAGACAGGGCGAAGGGCTACACCTTC. The encoded protein is CASSPDRAKGYTF.

The chain couples TRBV27 to TRBJ2-1; 10 bases align to TRBD2. This CDR3 region has 16 residues. With V trimmed by 6 bases and J by 0 bases, 5 bases remained unmatched. From germline, CDR1 is MNHEY and CDR2 SMNVEV (reference sequence). The chain's CDR3 is CASRPRLAGSYNEQFF. The CDR3 coding sequence is TGTGCCAGCAGGCCCAGACTAGCGGGCTCCTACAATGAGCAGTTCTTC.

The chain couples TRBV2 to TRBJ1-2; tentatively, D is TRBD1 (5 bases). The CDR3 covers 13 residues. Per the germline V gene, CDR1 is SNHLY and CDR2 is FYNNEI. V lost 2 bases, J lost 7 bases, and 11 bases lay in between. CDR3 amino acids: CASSESRQIGYTF. The CDR3 region has the DNA TGTGCCAGCAGTGAATCCAGACAGATTGGCTACACCTTC.

This clone turned up a few times. The chain joins TRBV7-2 to TRBJ1-2; D possibly corresponds to TRBD1 (5 bases). CDR1 and CDR2 (germline): SGHTA, FQGNSA. V was cut by 0 bases and J by 8 bases, with 13 bases left in between. CDR3 size: 14 residues. The DNA of the CDR3 is TGTGCCAGCAGCTTAGCCCCAGGGCTCGTCGGCTACACCTTC. Translated, it gives CASSLAPGLVGYTF.

This clone was observed a few times. The chain employs TRBV4-2 and TRBJ2-1; 10 nucleotides line up with TRBD2. Trimming at V came to 1 base and at J to 5 bases, leaving 8 bases not matched to a gene. CDR1 and CDR2 from the germline V gene are LGHNA and YNFKEQ. The CDR3 consists of 17 residues. The CDR3 region has the DNA TGTGCCAGCAGCCAAGTTGAACTAGCGGGGCTTAACAATGAGCAGTTCTTC. This codes for CASSQVELAGLNNEQFF.

Only one count was recorded for this clone. The gene calls are TRBV6-8 and TRBJ2-2; possibly TRBD2 for D (5 bases). This CDR3 is 11 amino acids long. Germline V gene lookup returns CDR1 MNHGY and CDR2 SAAAGT. The V and J ends lost 10 bases and 5 bases respectively, with 8 bases between them. The CDR3 sequence is CATRGTGELFF. The CDR3 DNA is TGTGCCACCCGAGGGACCGGGGAGCTGTTTTTT.

The rearrangement joins TRBV28 to TRBJ2-5; D not certain. The CDR3 contains 14 residues. V lost 6 bases and J 2 bases, leaving 13 bases between the germline ends. CDR1 and CDR2 (germline): MDHEN, SYDVKM. The chain's CDR3 is CASSLRHRQETQYF. CDR3 DNA: TGTGCCAGCAGCCTCCGACACAGACAAGAGACCCAGTACTTC.

The V call is TRBV6-1, the J call TRBJ1-6; D is perhaps TRBD1 (6 bases). The CDR3 runs to 15 residues. CDR1 MNHNS and CDR2 SASEGT come from the germline V gene. V lost 4 bases to trimming and J lost 7 bases, with 14 bases between them. CDR3 in amino acids: CASSGSTGPNSPLHF. DNA for the CDR3: TGTGCCAGCAGTGGGAGCACAGGGCCGAATTCACCCCTCCACTTT.

This clone appeared once. This sequence joins TRBV7-9 and TRBJ2-7, with 8 bases aligning to TRBD1. Looked up from germline, CDR1 is SEHNR and CDR2 is FQNEAQ (reference sequence). CDR3 length: 15 amino acids. Unmatched junction bases numbered 11, after V lost 5 bases and J lost 5 bases. CDR3 DNA: TGTGCCAGCAGCGCATCGGACAGGGAGTTTAACGAGCAGTACTTC. It codes for CASSASDREFNEQYF.

The V call is TRBV5-4, the J call TRBJ2-7; TRBD1 might be the D (5 bases). Trimming pared 3 bases from V and 3 bases from J, leaving 13 bases between. The CDR3 totals 14 residues. Germline assignment: CDR1 SGHNT and CDR2 YYREEE (reference sequence). The CDR3 DNA sequence: TGTGCCAGCAGCTCGCTGGACATACGCTACGAGCAGTACTTC. Its protein is CASSSLDIRYEQYF.